This T cell receptor (beta chain) was documented in a study of shared clonotypes between healthy human individuals. Findings and limits, study-wide: A limitation of the genetic and exposure-history diversity represented arose from few donors.

Worth noting for this clone: Antigen unknown.

The test was conducted at deep level. PCR replicates from unsorted PBMC used 250 to 300 ng DNA, and this amount was tens of thousands of T cell genomes. Ten immunoSEQ deep assay plates were used to sequence unsorted PBMC DNA. Profiling relied on immunoSEQ multiplex PCR, and the TCRdb table lists in-frame clones only, not all of them. In the table there are 400,000 to 500,000 clones, 70% to 80% of which are singletons. Unmatched junction bases numbered 8, after V lost 7 bases and J lost 6 bases. The CDR3 extends over 13 amino acids. The germline gives CDR1 MNHEY, CDR2 SVGAGI. The V and J genes are TRBV6-5 and TRBJ2-7; 8 bases are shared with TRBD2. The sequence derives from a woman in her 40s in good health. Some clones in this sample may be carry-over from other donors' samples. The material sequenced was PBMCs. CDR3 sequence reads: CASKDPGGTEQYF. The CDR3 bases are TGTGCCAGCAAGGACCCGGGAGGGACCGAGCAGTACTTC.